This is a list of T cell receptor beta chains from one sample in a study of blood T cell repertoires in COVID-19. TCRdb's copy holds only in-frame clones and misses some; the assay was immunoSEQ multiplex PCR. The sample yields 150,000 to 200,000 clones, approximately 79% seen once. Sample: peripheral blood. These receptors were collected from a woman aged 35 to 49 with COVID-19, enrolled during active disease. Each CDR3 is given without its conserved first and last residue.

ASSPLQGYGYT	TRBV12-3/TRBV12-4	TRBJ1-2	11
ASSYRGAPEETQY	TRBV6-5	TRBJ2-5	13
ASSAFRGRAGELF	TRBV28	TRBJ2-2	13
ASSFPGDNGYT	TRBV28	TRBJ1-2	11
ASRRGTDWNQPQH	TRBV6-5	TRBJ1-5	13
ASSQAGGQADTQY	TRBV7-3	TRBJ2-3	13
ATGPRGDQPQH	TRBV19	TRBJ1-5	11
ASSRAGVGTDTQY	TRBV27	TRBJ2-3	13
ASSFTLNTEAF	TRBV19	TRBJ1-1	11
ASSVVARTNTGELF	TRBV9	TRBJ2-2	14
ASSPHGETQY	TRBV23-1	TRBJ2-5	10
ASTTPSLEQPQH	TRBV6-5	TRBJ1-5	12
ASWTRTDTQY	TRBV30	TRBJ2-3	10
ASSLDPTSGRSRQY	TRBV11-2	TRBJ2-7	14
ASSVDPLASPEISKNIQY	TRBV9	TRBJ2-4	18
ASSPRGERINYEQY	TRBV28	TRBJ2-7	14
AWSSDVGGETQY	TRBV30	TRBJ2-5	12
ASSQVVTRIPADTEAF	TRBV3-1/TRBV3-2	TRBJ1-1	16
ASSYGQGEKLF	TRBV18	TRBJ1-4	11
ATSYIAGNYNEQF	TRBV24-1	TRBJ2-1	13
ASSYGRSQPQH	TRBV6-5	TRBJ1-5	11
ASSALDGELF	TRBV7-3	TRBJ2-2	10
ASSPGRSTDTQY	TRBV18	TRBJ2-3	12
ASSPRQGSYGYT	TRBV28	TRBJ1-2	12
SVDSPTAYNEQF	TRBV29-1	TRBJ2-1	12
SAGLNNEQF	TRBV20-1	TRBJ2-1	9
ASSPRTGISNTEAF	TRBV18	TRBJ1-1	14
ASSFQGGDIQY	TRBV7-3	TRBJ2-4	11
ASRAQGKTGELF	TRBV11-3	TRBJ2-2	12
ASSLDSVLRGYT	TRBV5-4	TRBJ1-2	12
SASWASSVYNEQF	TRBV20-1	TRBJ2-1	13
ASSFRGIGYEQY	TRBV28	TRBJ2-7	12
ASSFRGIGKPQH	TRBV5-5	TRBJ1-5	12
ASSPPGVTNEKLF	TRBV18	TRBJ1-4	13
ASSTRGVGGETQY	TRBV7-8	TRBJ2-5	13
ASSSVQGPGNTIY	TRBV5-1	TRBJ1-3	13
ASSQGRGGNQPQH	TRBV3-1/TRBV3-2	TRBJ1-5	13
ASTQVEGSGTQY	TRBV6-5	TRBJ2-5	12
ASSPTENYGYT	TRBV12-3/TRBV12-4	TRBJ1-2	11
ASSFLAGGSTDTQY	TRBV7-8	TRBJ2-3	14
ASSQGIFGQTQNYGYT	TRBV4-1	TRBJ1-2	16